The 32 T cell receptor beta chains below come from one sample, sequenced in a study of spatial heterogeneity in lung cancer. One entry per CDR3 protein results from TCRdb running MiXCR on the 5' RACE reads. The sample yields 110,000 or so distinct CDR3 sequences, approximately 10% seen once. The time point was: blood at routine non-recurrence follow-up after resection. Sequenced here: PBMCs, sampled at follow-up. Receptors originate from a female donor with early-stage non-small cell lung cancer.

This sequence joins TRBV10-3 and TRBJ2-3; D gene uncertain. Trimming took 4 bases from V and 2 from J, leaving 1 base between them. Germline V gene lookup returns CDR1 ENHRY and CDR2 SYGVKD. The CDR3 runs to 11 residues. The CDR3 DNA follows: TGTGCCATCAGTGTCACAGATACGCAGTATTTT. This sequence encodes CAISVTDTQYF.

The genes are TRBV20-1 and TRBJ1-1; D not resolved. The V end lost 6 bases, the J end lost 1 base, and 12 bases lay between the germline ends. This CDR3 comprises 13 residues. The V gene's germline CDR1 is DFQATT and CDR2 SNEGSKA (reference sequence). CDR3 residues: CSAERGRNTEAFF. Written as DNA, the CDR3 is TGCAGTGCCGAGCGCGGAAGGAACACTGAAGCTTTCTTT.

This clonotype was counted between two and nine times. The gene calls are TRBV27 and TRBJ2-7; 12 nucleotides agree with TRBD2. CDR1 is MNHEY and CDR2 is SMNVEV in the germline V gene (reference sequence). J lost 4 bases, V lost 2 bases, and 6 bases had no gene match. This CDR3 comprises 16 residues. The CDR3 loop is CASSLQTSGRKYEQYF. In DNA form, the CDR3 reads TGTGCCAGCAGTTTACAGACTAGCGGGAGAAAATACGAGCAGTACTTC.

The chain links TRBV4-3 to TRBJ2-1, with 7 bases that match TRBD2. This CDR3 is 16 amino acids long. Germline CDR1 LGHNA, CDR2 YSLEER. V lost 0 bases to trimming and J lost 3 bases; unmatched junction nucleotides: 5. The CDR3 is CASSQETGLRYNEQFF. The DNA for the CDR3 is TGCGCCAGCAGCCAAGAAACGGGACTACGCTACAATGAGCAGTTCTTC.

Note on this clonotype: An end of the junction does not agree with germline; a read error may underlie this. The chain employs TRBV12-3 or TRBV12-4 and TRBJ2-1; 9 bases are shared with TRBD2. The CDR3 has 16 amino acids. The CDR3 is CVSIYRLAGRLDEQFF. The DNA of the CDR3 is TGTGTCAGCATTTACCGCCTAGCGGGACGGTTGGATGAGCAGTTCTTC.

This clonotype turned up a few times. This chain joins TRBV11-2 and TRBJ1-6; TRBD1 matches at 7 bases. J was trimmed by 5 bases and V by 3 bases; bases with no gene match: 4. The germline V gene has CDR1 SGHAT and CDR2 FQNNGV. The CDR3 totals 15 residues. CDR3 in DNA: TGTGCCAGCAGCTTCAGGGGGATTAATAATTCACCCCTCCACTTT. Translation gives CASSFRGINNSPLHF.

This clonotype was seen a few times. The CDR3, as DNA: TGCGCCAGCAGCCAAGGCCGCTTGACAGTGAACACTGAAGCTTTCTTT. This sequence encodes CASSQGRLTVNTEAFF. V and J are TRBV4-1 and TRBJ1-1; perhaps TRBD1 as D (5 bases). V was pared by 1 base and J by 0 bases, with 12 bases between. This CDR3 has 16 amino acids. Germline V gene sequence: CDR1 MGHRA, CDR2 YSYEKL.

Only a few counts were recorded for this clonotype. The chain links TRBV28 to TRBJ2-5; D not resolved. Germline CDR1 and CDR2: MDHEN and SYDVKM. Between the trimmed V and J ends, which lost 5 bases and 4 bases, there was a span of 8 bases. The CDR3 length is 12 residues. The CDR3 loop reads CASSPPRETQYF. CDR3 in DNA: TGTGCCAGCAGTCCACCTAGAGAGACCCAGTACTTC.

The rearrangement links TRBV20-1 to TRBJ2-5, with 8 nucleotides matching TRBD2. Germline V gene data show CDR1 as DFQATT and CDR2 as SNEGSKA (reference sequence). This CDR3 is 14 amino acids long. After removal of 6 bases from V and 1 base from J, the junction contained 7 bases not matched to a gene. CDR3 region: CSARIGTSQETQYF. DNA for the CDR3: TGCAGTGCCAGAATCGGGACTAGCCAAGAGACCCAGTACTTC.

This clonotype was detected ten times or more. V is TRBV30 and J is TRBJ1-1, with TRBD1 identical over 8 bases. V gave up 2 bases and J gave up 4 bases; unmatched junction bases: 3. This CDR3 spans 13 amino acids. From germline, CDR1 is GTSNPN and CDR2 SVGIG (reference sequence). The chain's CDR3 is CAWSNTGGTEAFF. In DNA, the CDR3 is TGTGCCTGGAGTAACACAGGGGGCACTGAAGCTTTCTTT.

The chain is built from TRBV20-1 and TRBJ2-1, with TRBD2 matching 14 bases. This CDR3 is 13 amino acids long. Unmatched junction bases numbered 6, after V lost 3 bases and J lost 14 bases. Germline values: CDR1 DFQATT, CDR2 SNEGSKA (reference sequence). CDR3 coding DNA: TGCAGTGCTAGGAGGACTAGCGGGAGGTATGAGTTCTTC. Its protein is CSARRTSGRYEFF.

This clonotype turned up a few times. The chain is built from TRBV28 and TRBJ2-3, with TRBD2 matching 9 bases. Germline loops: CDR1 MDHEN, CDR2 SYDVKM. Trimming removed 8 bases from V and 0 bases from J; junction bases left unmatched: 6. This CDR3 has 15 residues. The CDR3 loop reads CASFEAGGSTDTQYF. The CDR3 DNA is TGTGCCAGCTTCGAAGCGGGAGGAAGCACAGATACGCAGTATTTT.

This clonotype has just a few counts. The chain employs TRBV16 and TRBJ1-1, with D hard to call. Germline V lookup: CDR1 KGHSY, CDR2 FQNENV. The CDR3 loop spans 13 amino acids. V shed 2 bases and J shed 1 base, with 5 bases lying between them. Here the CDR3 reads CASSQDQNTEAFF. Written as DNA, the CDR3 is TGTGCCAGCAGCCAAGATCAGAACACTGAAGCTTTCTTT. Using reference TRBV16 and TRBJ1-1 for the parts outside the CDR3, the full variable domain is GEEVAQTPKHLVRGEGQKAKLYCAPIKGHSYVFWYQQVLKNEFKFLISFQNENVFDETGMPKERFSAKCLPNSPCSLEIQATKLEDSAVYFCASSQDQNTEAFFGQGTRLTVV.

This clonotype was counted at least ten times. The gene calls are TRBV9 and TRBJ1-5; TRBD1 might be the D (6 bases). V gave up 4 bases and J gave up 3 bases, with 17 bases separating them. Looked up from germline, CDR1 is SGDLS and CDR2 is YYNGEE. The CDR3 has 16 residues. CDR3 DNA sequence: TGTGCCAGCAGCAAAGGACAGACCGAGACCAATCAGCCCCAGCATTTT. Protein product: CASSKGQTETNQPQHF.

In this sample, this clonotype turned up a few times. The chain couples TRBV5-1 to TRBJ2-1; D is uncertain. Germline V gives CDR1 SGHRS, CDR2 YFSETQ. This CDR3 has 14 residues. Trimming removed 6 bases at V and 8 bases at J, with 18 bases between. The DNA for the CDR3 is TGCGCCAGCACCCTAGGTTTAAAGGTCGATGAGCAGTTCTTC. Amino acid sequence: CASTLGLKVDEQFF. The full variable domain, completed using reference TRBV5-1 and TRBJ2-1, is KAGVTQTPRYLIKTRGQQVTLSCSPISGHRSVSWYQQTPGQGLQFLFEYFSETQRNKGNFPGRFSGRQFSNSRSEMNVSTLELGDSALYLCASTLGLKVDEQFFGPGTRLTVL.

The chain couples TRBV7-3 to TRBJ2-7; 8 nucleotides line up with TRBD2. CDR1 SGHTA and CDR2 FQGTGA come from the germline V gene. The V gene end was trimmed by 5 bases and the J gene end by 6 bases; junction bases not matched to a gene: 6. The CDR3 contains 13 residues. CDR3 protein: CASSKRERGEQYF. The CDR3 DNA reads TGTGCCAGCAGCAAGCGGGAGAGGGGCGAGCAGTACTTC.

V usage is TRBV4-2 and J usage is TRBJ2-1, with TRBD1 identical over 8 bases. This CDR3 comprises 16 residues. With 1 base clipped from V and 5 bases from J, the junction kept 7 bases outside the gene matches. CDR1 and CDR2 from the germline V gene are LGHNA and YNFKEQ. Here the CDR3 DNA reads TGTGCCAGCAGCCAAGTTGGCCAGGGGGCGAACAATGAGCAGTTCTTC. This sequence encodes CASSQVGQGANNEQFF.

This chain uses TRBV12-3 or TRBV12-4 with TRBJ2-1; 13 positions agree with TRBD2. V lost 8 bases to trimming and J lost 7 bases; unmatched junction nucleotides: 8. The CDR3 contains 15 residues. CDR3 DNA sequence: TGTGCCAGCTGGACTAGCGGGAGTTTTGGAAATGAGCAGTTCTTC. Translation gives CASWTSGSFGNEQFF.

This clonotype was seen ten or more times. The chain combines TRBV6-2 or TRBV6-3 with TRBJ1-5; maybe TRBD1 (5 bases). Germline CDR1 MNHEY, CDR2 SVGEGT. V lost 6 bases and J lost 4, with 13 bases in between. This CDR3 has 14 amino acids. DNA of the CDR3: TGTGCCAGCAGCCCGACAGCCCCTAATCAGCCCCAGCATTTT. Protein product: CASSPTAPNQPQHF.

Many counts were recorded for this clonotype. The rearrangement links TRBV27 to TRBJ1-6; D ambiguous. The CDR3 covers 20 residues. V was pared by 0 bases and J by 0 bases, with 18 bases between. Germline CDR1 and CDR2: MNHEY and SMNVEV (reference sequence). CDR3 nucleotides: TGTGCCAGCAGTTTATCTTTCCGGCAGGTTCCTAGCTCCTATAATTCACCCCTCCACTTT. Translation: CASSLSFRQVPSSYNSPLHF.

This clonotype has at least ten counts. The chain carries TRBV19 and TRBJ2-1, with 13 nucleotides matching TRBD2. V was pared by 1 base and J by 3 bases, with 6 bases of the junction left unmatched. Per germline, CDR1 LNHDA and CDR2 SQIVND (reference sequence). CDR3 length equals 18 residues. CDR3 region: CASSIVGTSGTLYNEQFF. As DNA, the CDR3 is TGTGCCAGTAGTATAGTTGGGACTAGCGGGACCCTCTACAATGAGCAGTTCTTC.

This clonotype was counted at least ten times. The V call is TRBV4-1, the J call TRBJ1-4, with 7 nucleotides matching TRBD1. The length of the CDR3 is 15 residues. Germline CDR1 and CDR2: MGHRA and YSYEKL. The junction had 5 bases not matched to a gene; V was cut back by 2 bases and J by 5 bases. CDR3 coding DNA: TGCGCCAGCAGCCAACCTTCACAGGGGAATGAAAAACTGTTTTTT. It translates to CASSQPSQGNEKLFF.

The table lists this clonotype with many counts. The chain couples TRBV5-1 to TRBJ2-2, with a possible D match to TRBD1 (6 bases). Germline V gene data show CDR1 as SGHRS and CDR2 as YFSETQ. CDR3 size: 14 residues. Trimming left V 4 bases short and J 4 bases short, with 11 bases between. The CDR3 coding sequence is TGCGCCAGCAGCCTACAGGGTGTCACCGGGGAGCTGTTTTTT. This codes for CASSLQGVTGELFF.

V usage is TRBV2 and J usage is TRBJ1-2, with D perhaps matching TRBD1 (6 bases). CDR3 size: 12 residues. V lost 11 bases and J 4 bases, leaving 14 bases between the germline ends. CDR1 and CDR2 from the germline V gene are SNHLY and FYNNEI. CDR3 DNA: TGTGCCTCGGAGGGGGGACGCTATGGCTACACCTTC. As protein: CASEGGRYGYTF.

This clonotype came up many times. The chain recombines TRBV3-1 with TRBJ1-2; D not certain. The V gene's germline CDR1 is LGHDT and CDR2 YNNKEL (reference sequence). V was pared by 0 bases and J by 8 bases, with 19 bases between. The CDR3 has 16 residues. Here the CDR3 reads CASSQDSLRRLGGYTF. For the CDR3, the DNA is TGTGCCAGCAGCCAAGATTCTCTAAGGCGTCTGGGAGGCTACACCTTC. The complete variable domain, with remaining parts taken from reference TRBV3-1 and TRBJ1-2, reads DTAVSQTPKYLVTQMGNDKSIKCEQNLGHDTMYWYKQDSKKFLKIMFSYNNKELIINETVPNRFSPKSPDKAHLNLHINSLELGDSAVYFCASSQDSLRRLGGYTFGSGTRLTVV.

This chain connects TRBV6-5 to TRBJ1-6; D possibly corresponds to TRBD1 (5 bases). This CDR3 region has 14 residues. CDR1 and CDR2 from the germline V gene are MNHEY and SVGAGI. Trimming pared 5 bases from V and 5 bases from J, leaving 10 bases between. The DNA for the CDR3 is TGTGCCAGCAGTGCTCAGGGTGATAATTCACCCCTCCACTTT. It is translated as CASSAQGDNSPLHF.

This clonotype was seen ten or more times. V usage is TRBV7-9 and J usage is TRBJ2-1; no reliable D call. V was cut by 0 bases and J by 8 bases, with 14 bases left in between. CDR3 length equals 15 residues. Germline loops: CDR1 SEHNR, CDR2 FQNEAQ (reference sequence). DNA of the CDR3: TGTGCCAGCAGCTTAGCAGGACCGAAAACCGATGAGCAGTTCTTC. It yields the protein CASSLAGPKTDEQFF.

The chain couples TRBV7-2 to TRBJ2-1; 9 bases align to TRBD1. The germline gives CDR1 SGHTA, CDR2 FQGNSA. The length of the CDR3 is 15 residues. The V segment lost 6 bases and the J segment 6 bases; nucleotides outside the gene matches: 9. CDR3: CASRGPGTGFNEQFF. In nucleotides, the CDR3 is TGTGCCAGCAGGGGACCCGGGACAGGGTTCAATGAGCAGTTCTTC. The full variable domain, completed using reference TRBV7-2 and TRBJ2-1, is GAGVSQSPSNKVTEKGKDVELRCDPISGHTALYWYRQSLGQGLEFLIYFQGNSAPDKSGLPSDRFSAERTGGSVSTLTIQRTQQEDSAVYLCASRGPGTGFNEQFFGPGTRLTVL.

This clonotype was observed a handful of times. This chain connects TRBV20-1 to TRBJ1-1; no firm D call. The V and J ends lost 0 bases and 1 base respectively, with 9 bases between them. The CDR3 spans 14 residues. Looked up from germline, CDR1 is DFQATT and CDR2 is SNEGSKA (reference sequence). CDR3 DNA: TGCAGTGCTAGAGAAGGCCATGCGAACACTGAAGCTTTCTTT. This gives the protein CSAREGHANTEAFF.

This clonotype was seen a handful of times. The V and J genes are TRBV27 and TRBJ2-3; 12 nucleotides align to TRBD2. Germline loops: CDR1 MNHEY, CDR2 SMNVEV (reference sequence). CDR3 size: 15 residues. V was clipped by 8 bases and J by 4 bases; unmatched bases: 7. CDR3 in DNA: TGTGCCAGCTGTCTAGCGGGAGGGTTGGCAGATACGCAGTATTTT. Protein sequence: CASCLAGGLADTQYF.

The DNA for the CDR3 is TGCAATTCCAGGGAAAGCTCCTATAATTCACCCCTCCACTTT. It specifies CNSRESSYNSPLHF. The chain links TRBV29-1 to TRBJ1-6; tentatively, D is TRBD1 (5 bases). The CDR3 consists of 14 residues. The germline gives CDR1 SQVTM, CDR2 ANQGSEA.

In this sample, this clonotype turned up a few times. The gene calls are TRBV2 and TRBJ2-7, with D possibly being TRBD2 (6 bases). In germline, CDR1 is SNHLY, CDR2 FYNNEI. This CDR3 is built from 14 residues. The germline V and J ends were trimmed by 4 bases and 2 bases, with 12 bases remaining between them. The CDR3, as DNA: TGTGCCAGCAGTGCAAGCGGAGGGGCCTACGAGCAGTACTTC. Translated: CASSASGGAYEQYF.